Each of the 7 T cell receptor beta chains below was sequenced from the same sample in a study of shared clonotypes between healthy human individuals. Clones were sequenced by immunoSEQ multiplex PCR, and TCRdb holds only the in-frame ones, with some missing. This table holds 2.3 million or so clones, 93% found once. Sequencing input: naive CD4+ T cells from PBMCs. Noted subset: CD45RA+ positively selected. These receptors all stem from a young man in good health. Some clones in this sample may be carry-over from other donors' samples.

The rearrangement links TRBV5-4 to TRBJ1-1, with 8 bases lining up with TRBD1. This CDR3 region has 15 residues. Germline V lookup: CDR1 SGHNT, CDR2 YYREEE (reference sequence). V lost 5 bases and J lost 4; bases outside the gene matches: 10. DNA of the CDR3: TGTGCCAGCAGTCCGCAGGGGGCGCGGGGCACTGAAGCTTTCTTT. It translates to CASSPQGARGTEAFF. Together with reference TRBV5-4 and TRBJ1-1, the CDR3 gives the full variable domain: ETGVTQSPTHLIKTRGQQVTLRCSSQSGHNTVSWYQQALGQGPQFIFQYYREEENGRGNFPPRFSGLQFPNYSSELNVNALELDDSALYLCASSPQGARGTEAFFGQGTRLTVV.

Written as DNA, the CDR3 is TGTGCCAGCAATATACCCCAAGAGACCCAGTACTTC. Its protein product is CASNIPQETQYF. The chain combines TRBV28 with TRBJ2-5; D gene ambiguous. The ends were cut back, 7 bases at V and 1 base at J, with 7 bases in the middle. Germline CDR1 reads MDHEN; CDR2 reads SYDVKM. This CDR3 spans 12 amino acids.

The chain is built from TRBV4-3 and TRBJ2-1; 9 bases map to TRBD2. The CDR3 runs 16 residues. Trimming cost V 0 bases and J 6 bases; bases outside gene matches: 6. Germline V gene data show CDR1 as LGHNA and CDR2 as YSLEER. This CDR3 is CASSQEVLAGTNEQFF. CDR3 nucleotide sequence: TGCGCCAGCAGCCAAGAGGTTCTAGCGGGAACCAATGAGCAGTTCTTC.

The chain carries TRBV4-1 and TRBJ1-6, with TRBD1 as a possible D gene (5 bases). V was cut by 0 bases and J by 9 bases, with 15 bases left in between. Germline V gene data show CDR1 as MGHRA and CDR2 as YSYEKL. CDR3 size: 16 residues. The CDR3 DNA is TGCGCCAGCAGCCAAGACCCTACGAGGGGTATTTCACCCCTCCACTTT. This translates into CASSQDPTRGISPLHF.

V usage is TRBV27 and J usage is TRBJ1-3; 7 bases line up with TRBD1. This CDR3 is 14 amino acids long. V dropped 5 bases and J dropped 4; count of bases not matched to a gene: 5. Germline V gene lookup returns CDR1 MNHEY and CDR2 SMNVEV (reference sequence). CDR3 residues: CASSLTGRGNTIYF. The CDR3 DNA follows: TGTGCCAGCAGTCTGACAGGGCGAGGAAACACCATATATTTT.

The chain employs TRBV23-1 and TRBJ1-2, with D maybe TRBD1 (6 bases). TRBV23-1 is marked as an open reading frame, function uncertain. Trimming took off 6 bases at V and 1 base at J, with 21 bases between the two ends. The CDR3 has 17 amino acids. Here the CDR3 reads CASSHPGEESLNYGYTF. The CDR3 bases are TGCGCCAGCAGCCACCCAGGGGAGGAGTCGCTTAACTATGGCTACACCTTC.

The chain recombines TRBV19 with TRBJ1-4; no clear D. The CDR3 is 15 amino acids. V was shortened by 3 bases and J by 4 bases, with 12 bases between the two germline ends. Germline lookup yields CDR1 LNHDA and CDR2 SQIVND (reference sequence). The CDR3 DNA follows: TGTGCCAGTAGTATCCGTCGGACCGGTAATGAAAAACTGTTTTTT. Its protein product is CASSIRRTGNEKLFF.